The source of this T cell receptor (beta chain) is a study of CXCR3-negative and CXCR3-positive naive CD8 T cells. Concerning this clonotype: The antigen is not known.

Study results and limitations: Naive cells positive for CXCR3 carried more hydrophobic TRB CDR3s than CXCR3-negative ones.

All TRB cDNA libraries came from 5' RACE performed with UMI labels. From its re-call of the 5' RACE reads, TCRdb lists each CDR3 protein once, without DNA. This repertoire includes fewer than 65,000 distinct CDR3 sequences. The sequence derives from a human donor in good health. Some clones in this sample may be carry-over from other donors' samples. Input material: naive CXCR3+ CD8+ T cells from blood. Subset noted: CD45RO-CCR7+CD27+CD95- naive CD8+ T cells expressing CXCR3 (TNR3+).

The CDR3 is CASSQNILAGYEQYF. The rearrangement joins TRBV12-3 or TRBV12-4 to TRBJ2-7; TCRdb picks TRBD2, but there is no DNA to check that call. This CDR3 is built from 15 residues.